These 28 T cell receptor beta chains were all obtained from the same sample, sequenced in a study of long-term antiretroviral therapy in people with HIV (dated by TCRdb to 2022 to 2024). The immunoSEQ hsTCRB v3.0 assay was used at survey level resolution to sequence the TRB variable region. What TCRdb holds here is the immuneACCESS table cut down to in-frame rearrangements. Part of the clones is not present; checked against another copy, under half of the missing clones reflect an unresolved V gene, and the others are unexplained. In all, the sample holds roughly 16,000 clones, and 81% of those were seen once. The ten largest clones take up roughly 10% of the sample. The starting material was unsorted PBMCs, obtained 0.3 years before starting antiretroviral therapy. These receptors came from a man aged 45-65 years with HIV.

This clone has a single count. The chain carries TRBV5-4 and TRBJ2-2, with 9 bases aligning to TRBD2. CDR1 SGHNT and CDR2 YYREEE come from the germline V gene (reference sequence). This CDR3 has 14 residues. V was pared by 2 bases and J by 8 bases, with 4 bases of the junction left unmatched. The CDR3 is CASSLASGNGELFF. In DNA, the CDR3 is TGTGCCAGCAGCTTAGCTAGCGGGAATGGGGAGCTGTTTTTT.

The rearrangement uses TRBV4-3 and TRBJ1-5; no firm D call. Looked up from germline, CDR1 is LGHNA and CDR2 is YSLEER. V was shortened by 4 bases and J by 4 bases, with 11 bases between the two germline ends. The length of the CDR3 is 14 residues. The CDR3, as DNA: TGCGCCAGCAGCCCGGCAGGAGGTAATCAGCCCCAGCATTTT. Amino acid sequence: CASSPAGGNQPQHF.

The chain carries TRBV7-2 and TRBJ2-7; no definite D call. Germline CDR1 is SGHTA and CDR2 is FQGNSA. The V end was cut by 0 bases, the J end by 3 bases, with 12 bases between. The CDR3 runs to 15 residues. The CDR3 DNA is TGTGCCAGCAGCTTAGCCAAGACATTCTACTACGAGCAGTACTTC. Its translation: CASSLAKTFYYEQYF.

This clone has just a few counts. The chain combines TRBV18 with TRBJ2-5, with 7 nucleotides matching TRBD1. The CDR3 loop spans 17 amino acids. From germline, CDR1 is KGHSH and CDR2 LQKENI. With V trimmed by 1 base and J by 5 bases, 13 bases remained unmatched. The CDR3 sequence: CASSPQNRTGVWETQYF. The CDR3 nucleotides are TGTGCCAGCTCACCACAGAATCGAACAGGGGTTTGGGAGACCCAGTACTTC.

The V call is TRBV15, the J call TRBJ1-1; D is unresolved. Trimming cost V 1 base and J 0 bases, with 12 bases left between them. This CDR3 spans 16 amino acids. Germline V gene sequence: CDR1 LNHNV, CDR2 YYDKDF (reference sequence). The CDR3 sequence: CATSRGGIGMNTEAFF. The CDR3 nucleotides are TGTGCCACCAGCAGAGGAGGTATCGGGATGAACACTGAAGCTTTCTTT.

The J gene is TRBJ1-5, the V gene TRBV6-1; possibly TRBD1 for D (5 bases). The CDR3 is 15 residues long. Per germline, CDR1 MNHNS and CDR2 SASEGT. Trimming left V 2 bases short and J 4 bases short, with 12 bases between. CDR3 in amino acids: CASSEWGPKNQPQHF. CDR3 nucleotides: TGTGCCAGCAGTGAATGGGGACCTAAAAATCAGCCCCAGCATTTT.

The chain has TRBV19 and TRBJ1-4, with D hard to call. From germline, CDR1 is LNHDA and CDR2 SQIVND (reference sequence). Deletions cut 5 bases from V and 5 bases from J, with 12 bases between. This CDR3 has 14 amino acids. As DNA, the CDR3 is TGTGCCAGTAGTCCCCAGTCGGGGAATGAAAAACTGTTTTTT. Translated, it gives CASSPQSGNEKLFF.

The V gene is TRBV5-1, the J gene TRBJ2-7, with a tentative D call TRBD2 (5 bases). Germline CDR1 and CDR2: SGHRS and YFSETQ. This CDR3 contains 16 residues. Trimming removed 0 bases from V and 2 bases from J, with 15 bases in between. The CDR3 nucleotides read TGCGCCAGCAGCTTGGCAGCGGATGGCAGAACCTACGAGCAGTACTTC. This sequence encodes CASSLAADGRTYEQYF.

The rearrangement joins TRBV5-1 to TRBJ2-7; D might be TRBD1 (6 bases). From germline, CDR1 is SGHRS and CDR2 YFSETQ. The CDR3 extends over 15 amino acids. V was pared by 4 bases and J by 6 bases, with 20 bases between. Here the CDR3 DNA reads TGCGCCAGCAGCCGGATAAGAAGGGACATCGGCGAGCAGTACTTC. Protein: CASSRIRRDIGEQYF. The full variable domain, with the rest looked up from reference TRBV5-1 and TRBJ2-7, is KAGVTQTPRYLIKTRGQQVTLSCSPISGHRSVSWYQQTPGQGLQFLFEYFSETQRNKGNFPGRFSGRQFSNSRSEMNVSTLELGDSALYLCASSRIRRDIGEQYFGPGTRLTVT.

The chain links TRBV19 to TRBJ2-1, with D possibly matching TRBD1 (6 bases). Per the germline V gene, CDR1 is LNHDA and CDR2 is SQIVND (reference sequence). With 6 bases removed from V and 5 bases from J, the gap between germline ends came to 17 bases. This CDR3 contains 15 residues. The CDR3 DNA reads TGTGCCAGTAGCCCACTAGGACAGTTTAACAATGAGCAGTTCTTC. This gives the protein CASSPLGQFNNEQFF.

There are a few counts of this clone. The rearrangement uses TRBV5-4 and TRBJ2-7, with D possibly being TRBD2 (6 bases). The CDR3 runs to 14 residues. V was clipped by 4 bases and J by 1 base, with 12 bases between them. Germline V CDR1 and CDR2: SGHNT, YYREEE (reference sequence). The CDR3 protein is CASSLGGSSYEQYF. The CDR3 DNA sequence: TGTGCCAGCAGCCTAGGAGGGTCTTCCTACGAGCAGTACTTC.

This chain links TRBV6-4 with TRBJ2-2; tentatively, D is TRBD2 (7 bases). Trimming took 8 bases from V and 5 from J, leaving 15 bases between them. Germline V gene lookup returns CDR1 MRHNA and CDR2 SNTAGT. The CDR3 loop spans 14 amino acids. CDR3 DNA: TGTGCCAGCGGGGGGGGGCCGGAGACCGGGGAGCTGTTTTTT. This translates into CASGGGPETGELFF.

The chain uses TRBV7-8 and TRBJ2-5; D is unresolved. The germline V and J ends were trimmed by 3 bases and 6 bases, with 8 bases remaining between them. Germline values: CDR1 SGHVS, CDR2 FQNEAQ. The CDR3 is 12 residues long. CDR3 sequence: CASSLGVQTQYF. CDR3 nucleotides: TGTGCCAGCAGCTTGGGCGTCCAGACCCAGTACTTC.

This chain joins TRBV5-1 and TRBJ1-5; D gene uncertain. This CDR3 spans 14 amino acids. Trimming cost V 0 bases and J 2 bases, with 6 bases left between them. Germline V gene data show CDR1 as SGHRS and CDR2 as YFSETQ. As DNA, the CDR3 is TGCGCCAGCAGCTTGGAGAGCCGCAATCAGCCCCAGCATTTT. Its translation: CASSLESRNQPQHF.

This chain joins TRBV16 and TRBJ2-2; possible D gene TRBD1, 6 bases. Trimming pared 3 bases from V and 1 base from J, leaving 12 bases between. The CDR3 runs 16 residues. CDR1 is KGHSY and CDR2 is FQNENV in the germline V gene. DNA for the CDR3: TGTGCCAGCAGCCACCTCTCGACAGGGAACACCGGGGAGCTGTTTTTT. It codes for CASSHLSTGNTGELFF. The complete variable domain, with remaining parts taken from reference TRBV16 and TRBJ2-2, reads GEEVAQTPKHLVRGEGQKAKLYCAPIKGHSYVFWYQQVLKNEFKFLISFQNENVFDETGMPKERFSAKCLPNSPCSLEIQATKLEDSAVYFCASSHLSTGNTGELFFGEGSRLTVL.

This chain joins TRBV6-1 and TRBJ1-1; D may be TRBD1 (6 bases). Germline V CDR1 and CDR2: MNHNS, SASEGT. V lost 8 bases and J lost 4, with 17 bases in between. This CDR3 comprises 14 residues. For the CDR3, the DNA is TGTGCCAGCGCCCAGGGGTCGGCTCTCACTGAAGCTTTCTTT. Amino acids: CASAQGSALTEAFF.

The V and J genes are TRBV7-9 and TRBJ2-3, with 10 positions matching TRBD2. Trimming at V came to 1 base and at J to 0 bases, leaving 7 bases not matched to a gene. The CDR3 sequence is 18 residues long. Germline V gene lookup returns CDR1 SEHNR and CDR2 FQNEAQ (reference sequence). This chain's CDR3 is CASSLDPTSGYSTDTQYF. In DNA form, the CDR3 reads TGTGCCAGCAGCTTAGACCCGACTAGCGGGTATAGCACAGATACGCAGTATTTT. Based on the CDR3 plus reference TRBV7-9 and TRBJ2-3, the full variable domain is DTGVSQNPRHKITKRGQNVTFRCDPISEHNRLYWYRQTLGQGPEFLTYFQNEAQLEKSRLLSDRFSAERPKGSFSTLEIQRTEQGDSAMYLCASSLDPTSGYSTDTQYFGPGTRLTVL.

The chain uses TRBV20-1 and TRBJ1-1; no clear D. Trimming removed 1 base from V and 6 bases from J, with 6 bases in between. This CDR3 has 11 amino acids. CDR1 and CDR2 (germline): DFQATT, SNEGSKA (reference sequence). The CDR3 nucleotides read TGCAGTGCTAGAGCCGGTGCTGAAGCTTTCTTT. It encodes CSARAGAEAFF.

CDR3 bases: TGTGCCAGCAGAGGGACTAGCGACAATGAGCAGTTCTTC. Amino acid sequence: CASRGTSDNEQFF. The rearrangement joins TRBV25-1 to TRBJ2-1; 10 bases match TRBD2. The ends lost 6 bases at V and 5 bases at J; junction bases unmatched: 1. This CDR3 region has 13 residues. CDR1 and CDR2 from the germline V gene are MGHDK and SYGVNS. The whole variable domain, remainder taken from reference TRBV25-1 and TRBJ2-1, is EADIYQTPRYLVIGTGKKITLECSQTMGHDKMYWYQQDPGMELHLIHYSYGVNSTEKGDLSSESTVSRIRTEHFPLTLESARPSHTSQYLCASRGTSDNEQFFGPGTRLTVL.

The CDR3 nucleotides are TGTGCCAGCAGTTACTCCAGGAACACTGAAGCTTTCTTT. It encodes CASSYSRNTEAFF. The chain recombines TRBV6-5 with TRBJ1-1; D remains ambiguous. CDR1 and CDR2 from the germline V gene are MNHEY and SVGAGI. Trimming left V 0 bases short and J 1 base short, with 3 bases between. The CDR3 is made up of 13 amino acids.

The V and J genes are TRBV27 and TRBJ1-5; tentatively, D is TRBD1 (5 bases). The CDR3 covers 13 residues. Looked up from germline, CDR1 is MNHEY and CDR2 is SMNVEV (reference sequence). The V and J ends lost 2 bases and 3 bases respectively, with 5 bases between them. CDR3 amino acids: CASSLGANQPQHF. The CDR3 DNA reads TGTGCCAGCAGTTTAGGGGCCAATCAGCCCCAGCATTTT.

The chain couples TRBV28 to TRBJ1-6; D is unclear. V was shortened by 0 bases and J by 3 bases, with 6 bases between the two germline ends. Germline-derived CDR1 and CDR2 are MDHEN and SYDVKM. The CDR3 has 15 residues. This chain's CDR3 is CASSLWASYNSPLHF. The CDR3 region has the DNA TGTGCCAGCAGTTTATGGGCCAGCTATAATTCACCCCTCCACTTT.

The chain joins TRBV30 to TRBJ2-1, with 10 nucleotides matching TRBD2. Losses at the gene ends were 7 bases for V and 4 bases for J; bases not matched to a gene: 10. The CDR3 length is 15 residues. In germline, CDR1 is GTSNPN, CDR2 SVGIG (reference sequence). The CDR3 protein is CASALAGVRYNEQFF. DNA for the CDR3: TGTGCCTCCGCGCTAGCGGGAGTGCGATACAATGAGCAGTTCTTC.

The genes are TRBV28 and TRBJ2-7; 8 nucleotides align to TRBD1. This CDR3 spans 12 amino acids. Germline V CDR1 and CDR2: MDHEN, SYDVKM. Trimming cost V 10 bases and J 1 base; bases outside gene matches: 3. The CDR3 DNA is TGTGCCATCGGGACAGGATCCTACGAGCAGTACTTC. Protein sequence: CAIGTGSYEQYF.

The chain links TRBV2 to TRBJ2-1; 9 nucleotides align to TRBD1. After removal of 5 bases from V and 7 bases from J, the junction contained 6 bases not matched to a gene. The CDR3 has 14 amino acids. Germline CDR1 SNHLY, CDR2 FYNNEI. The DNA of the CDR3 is TGTGCCAGCAGTCCCGGGACAGGGCAAAATGAGCAGTTCTTC. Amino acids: CASSPGTGQNEQFF.

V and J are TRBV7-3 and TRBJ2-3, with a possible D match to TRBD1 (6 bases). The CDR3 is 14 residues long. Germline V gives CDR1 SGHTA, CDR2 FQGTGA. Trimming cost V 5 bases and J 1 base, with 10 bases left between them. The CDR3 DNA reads TGTGCCAGCAGCCAAAACAGGGGCACAGATACGCAGTATTTT. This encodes CASSQNRGTDTQYF.

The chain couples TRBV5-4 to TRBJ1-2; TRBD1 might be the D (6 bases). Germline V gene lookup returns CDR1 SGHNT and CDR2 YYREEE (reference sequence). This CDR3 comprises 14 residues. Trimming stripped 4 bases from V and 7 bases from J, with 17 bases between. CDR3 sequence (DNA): TGTGCCAGCAGCCCCACCTGGGGGGCTGGTGGCTACACCTTC. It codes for CASSPTWGAGGYTF. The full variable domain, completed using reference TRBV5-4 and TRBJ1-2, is ETGVTQSPTHLIKTRGQQVTLRCSSQSGHNTVSWYQQALGQGPQFIFQYYREEENGRGNFPPRFSGLQFPNYSSELNVNALELDDSALYLCASSPTWGAGGYTFGSGTRLTVV.

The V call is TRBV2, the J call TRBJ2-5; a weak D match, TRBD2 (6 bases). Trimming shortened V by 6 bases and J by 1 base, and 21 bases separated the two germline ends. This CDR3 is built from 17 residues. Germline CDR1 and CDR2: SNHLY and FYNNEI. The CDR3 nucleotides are TGTGCCAGCAGGGGGTGGGTGCCGGGACTCAGCCAAGAGACCCAGTACTTC. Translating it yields CASRGWVPGLSQETQYF.